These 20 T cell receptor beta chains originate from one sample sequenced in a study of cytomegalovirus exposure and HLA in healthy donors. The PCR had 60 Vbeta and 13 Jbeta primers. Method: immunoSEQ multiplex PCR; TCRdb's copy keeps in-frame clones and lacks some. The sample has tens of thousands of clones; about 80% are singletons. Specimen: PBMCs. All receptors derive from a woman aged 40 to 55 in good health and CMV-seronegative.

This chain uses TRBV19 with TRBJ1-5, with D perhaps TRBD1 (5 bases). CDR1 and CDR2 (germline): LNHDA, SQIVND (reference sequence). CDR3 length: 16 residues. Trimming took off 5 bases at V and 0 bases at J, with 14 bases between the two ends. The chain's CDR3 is CASSSGALYSNQPQHF. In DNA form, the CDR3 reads TGTGCCAGTAGTTCTGGGGCCCTCTATAGCAATCAGCCCCAGCATTTT.

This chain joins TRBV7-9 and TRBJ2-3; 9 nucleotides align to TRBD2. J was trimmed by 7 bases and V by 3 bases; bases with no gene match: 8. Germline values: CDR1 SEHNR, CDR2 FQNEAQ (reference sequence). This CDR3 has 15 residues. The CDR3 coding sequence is TGTGCCAGCAGCTTCGGCGGGACTAGCAGCCATACGCAGTATTTT. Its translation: CASSFGGTSSHTQYF.

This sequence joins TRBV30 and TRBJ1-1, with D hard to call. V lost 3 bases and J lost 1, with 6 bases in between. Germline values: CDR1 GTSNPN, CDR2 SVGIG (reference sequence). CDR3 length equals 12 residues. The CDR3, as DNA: TGTGCCTGGAGCCTAACGAACACTGAAGCTTTCTTT. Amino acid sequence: CAWSLTNTEAFF.

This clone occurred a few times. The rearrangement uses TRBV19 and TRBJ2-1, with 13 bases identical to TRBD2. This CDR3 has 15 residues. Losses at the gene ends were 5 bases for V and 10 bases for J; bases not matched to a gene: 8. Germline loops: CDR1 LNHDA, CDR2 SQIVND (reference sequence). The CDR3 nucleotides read TGTGCCAGTAGTTTTACTAGCGGGGGGGCTGGAGAGCAGTTCTTC. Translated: CASSFTSGGAGEQFF.

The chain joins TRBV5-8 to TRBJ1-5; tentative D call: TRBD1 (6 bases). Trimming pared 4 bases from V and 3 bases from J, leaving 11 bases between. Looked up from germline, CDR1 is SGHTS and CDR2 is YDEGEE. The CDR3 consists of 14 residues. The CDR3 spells CASSITGINQPQHF. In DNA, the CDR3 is TGTGCCAGCAGCATAACAGGGATCAATCAGCCCCAGCATTTT.

This CDR3 reads CAIRGQGALGTEAFF. CDR3 coding DNA: TGTGCCATCAGGGGACAGGGGGCTTTGGGCACTGAAGCTTTCTTT. The V call is TRBV10-3, the J call TRBJ1-1, with 12 bases that match TRBD1. The CDR3 contains 15 residues. The V gene end was trimmed by 6 bases and the J gene end by 4 bases; junction bases not matched to a gene: 6. CDR1 and CDR2 from the germline V gene are ENHRY and SYGVKD.

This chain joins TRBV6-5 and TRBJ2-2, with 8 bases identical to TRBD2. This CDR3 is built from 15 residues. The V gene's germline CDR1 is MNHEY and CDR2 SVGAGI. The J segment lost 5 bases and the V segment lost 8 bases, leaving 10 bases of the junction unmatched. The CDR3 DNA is TGTGCCAGCGGTGGGCAAGCGGGAGCTACCGGGGAGCTGTTTTTT. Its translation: CASGGQAGATGELFF.

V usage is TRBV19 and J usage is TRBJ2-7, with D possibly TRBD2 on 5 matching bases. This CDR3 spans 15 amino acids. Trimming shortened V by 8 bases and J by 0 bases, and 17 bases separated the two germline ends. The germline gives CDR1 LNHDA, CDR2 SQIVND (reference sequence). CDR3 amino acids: CASRSLLGSSYEQYF. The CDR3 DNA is TGTGCCAGTCGATCCCTACTAGGGAGCTCCTACGAGCAGTACTTC. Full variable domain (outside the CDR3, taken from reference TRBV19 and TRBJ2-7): DGGITQSPKYLFRKEGQNVTLSCEQNLNHDAMYWYRQDPGQGLRLIYYSQIVNDFQKGDIAEGYSVSREKKESFPLTVTSAQKNPTAFYLCASRSLLGSSYEQYFGPGTRLTVT.

The CDR3: CASSEAGEGEKLFF. The CDR3 DNA sequence: TGCGCCAGCAGCGAGGCAGGGGAGGGGGAAAAACTGTTTTTT. This chain connects TRBV10-2 to TRBJ1-4, with D perhaps matching TRBD1 (6 bases). The length of the CDR3 is 14 residues. Germline CDR1 and CDR2: WSHSY and SAAADI. V lost 6 bases and J lost 8, with 16 bases in between.

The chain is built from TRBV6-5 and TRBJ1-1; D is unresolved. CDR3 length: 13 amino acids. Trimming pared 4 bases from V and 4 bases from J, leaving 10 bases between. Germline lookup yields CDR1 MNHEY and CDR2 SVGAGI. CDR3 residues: CASSSRGSTEAFF. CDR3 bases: TGTGCCAGCAGTTCCCGGGGAAGCACTGAAGCTTTCTTT.

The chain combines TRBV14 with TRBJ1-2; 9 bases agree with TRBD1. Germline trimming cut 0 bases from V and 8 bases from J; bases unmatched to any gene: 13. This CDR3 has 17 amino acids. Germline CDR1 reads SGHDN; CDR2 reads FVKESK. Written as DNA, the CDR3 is TGTGCCAGCAGCCAAGAAGGGACAGGGAGGAATGAGGGGGGCTACACCTTC. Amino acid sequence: CASSQEGTGRNEGGYTF.

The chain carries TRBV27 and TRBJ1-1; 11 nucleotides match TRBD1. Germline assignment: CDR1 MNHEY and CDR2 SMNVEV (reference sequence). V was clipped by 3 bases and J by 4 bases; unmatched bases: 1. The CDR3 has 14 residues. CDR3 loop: CASSLGQGVTEAFF. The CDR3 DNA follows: TGTGCCAGCAGTTTGGGACAGGGGGTCACTGAAGCTTTCTTT.

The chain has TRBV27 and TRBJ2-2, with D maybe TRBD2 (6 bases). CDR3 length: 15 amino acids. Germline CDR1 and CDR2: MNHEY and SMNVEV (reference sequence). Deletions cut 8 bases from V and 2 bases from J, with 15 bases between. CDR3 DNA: TGTGCCAGCCAACTCCTGGGGGGAAACACCGGGGAGCTGTTTTTT. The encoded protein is CASQLLGGNTGELFF.

CDR3 sequence: CASSRLAGGIYNEQFF. CDR3 bases: TGTGCCAGCAGCCGACTAGCGGGGGGTATTTACAATGAGCAGTTCTTC. V is TRBV14 and J is TRBJ2-1; 13 bases are shared with TRBD2. CDR3 length: 16 residues. Trimming removed 4 bases from V and 4 bases from J; junction bases left unmatched: 4. The germline V gene encodes CDR1 SGHDN and CDR2 FVKESK.

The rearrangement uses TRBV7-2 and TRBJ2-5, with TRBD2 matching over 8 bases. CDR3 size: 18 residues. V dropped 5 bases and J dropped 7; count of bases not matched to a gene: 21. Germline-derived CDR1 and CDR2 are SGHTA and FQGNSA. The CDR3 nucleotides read TGTGCCAGCAGCCCCCACGGGGGGGGAGTAACATCCCGCGGGACCCAGTACTTC. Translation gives CASSPHGGGVTSRGTQYF.

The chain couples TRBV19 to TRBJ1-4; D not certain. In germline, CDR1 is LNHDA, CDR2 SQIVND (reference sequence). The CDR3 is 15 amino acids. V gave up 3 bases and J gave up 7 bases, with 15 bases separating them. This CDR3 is CASSIGETRGEKLFF. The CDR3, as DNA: TGTGCCAGTAGTATCGGGGAAACACGGGGTGAAAAACTGTTTTTT. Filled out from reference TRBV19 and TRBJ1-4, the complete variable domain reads DGGITQSPKYLFRKEGQNVTLSCEQNLNHDAMYWYRQDPGQGLRLIYYSQIVNDFQKGDIAEGYSVSREKKESFPLTVTSAQKNPTAFYLCASSIGETRGEKLFFGSGTQLSVL.

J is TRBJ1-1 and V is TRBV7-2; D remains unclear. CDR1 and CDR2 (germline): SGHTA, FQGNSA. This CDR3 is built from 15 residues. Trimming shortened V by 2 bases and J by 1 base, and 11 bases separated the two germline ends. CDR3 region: CASSLISSPNTEAFF. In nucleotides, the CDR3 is TGTGCCAGCAGCTTAATCTCCTCCCCGAACACTGAAGCTTTCTTT.

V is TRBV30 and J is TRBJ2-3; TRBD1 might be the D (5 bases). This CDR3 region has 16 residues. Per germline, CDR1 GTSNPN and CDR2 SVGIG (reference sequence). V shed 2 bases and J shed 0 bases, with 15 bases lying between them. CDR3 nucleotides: TGTGCCTGGAGTACAGGCCGGCAAACTAGCACAGATACGCAGTATTTT. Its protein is CAWSTGRQTSTDTQYF.

CDR3 nucleotides: TGTGCCAGCAGCTATGATACAGGGGAGGCTAATGAAAAACTGTTTTTT. Translated: CASSYDTGEANEKLFF. The rearrangement uses TRBV9 and TRBJ1-4, with 7 nucleotides matching TRBD1. The CDR3 spans 16 residues. In germline, CDR1 is SGDLS, CDR2 YYNGEE. The V gene end was trimmed by 4 bases and the J gene end by 3 bases; junction bases not matched to a gene: 9.

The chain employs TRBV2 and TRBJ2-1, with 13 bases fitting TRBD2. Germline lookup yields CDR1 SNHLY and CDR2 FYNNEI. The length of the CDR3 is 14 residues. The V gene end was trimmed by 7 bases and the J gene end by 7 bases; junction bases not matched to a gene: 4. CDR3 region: CASIGTSGTNEQFF. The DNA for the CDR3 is TGTGCCAGCATCGGGACTAGCGGGACAAATGAGCAGTTCTTC.